Described below is a single T cell receptor (beta chain) sequence and its context. This clonotype was counted at least ten times. Its antigen has not been determined. No base qualities exist here, and no much larger clone lies one base off it. From the cysteine up to the phenylalanine, the CDR3 has a length of 15 residues. Solely the CDR3 DNA is kept, with 45 bases framed from the first base. The germline V gene (reference sequence) specifies LGHDT as CDR1 and YNNKEL as CDR2. V is cut back by 4 bases and J by 9 bases, with 11 bases in the junction unmatched. The sample belongs to a study of early T cells in non-severe SARS-CoV-2 infection (dated by TCRdb to about 2021). A note on the overall study: Bulk RNA from unsorted whole blood was used for TCR sequencing, so alpha and beta chains could not be paired. Broad study findings and their caveats: VDJdb matching was skewed toward anti-spike CD8 responses, so virus-specific expansions were likely underestimated and private and CD4 specificities were missed.

A case-control design nested within a healthcare worker cohort in London, UK, was used, with weekly nasopharyngeal swab PCR tests and blood sampling performed. Between 23 and 31 March 2020, the week of the UK lockdown, healthcare workers were enrolled and then followed up weekly for as long as 16 weeks. Receptor amplification or capture employed 5' RACE. The sequencer was a NextSeq 500. Unique molecular identifiers were attached to individual cDNA molecules in the TCR library protocol so that sequencing error and PCR bias could be corrected. Both TCR alpha and beta chains were sequenced, and tight co-correlation was observed between alpha and beta sequence abundances in each sample. In the source study's methods: V gene, J gene and CDR3 annotation of TCR sequences was performed with Decombinator V4. TCRs were defined as expanded if a significant change between any two time points was detected under a Poisson model with p below 0.0001. Abundances of TCRs were expressed as counts per million after normalisation to the total number of TCRs sequenced in each sample. TRAV1-2 paired with TRAJ12, TRAJ20 or TRAJ33 defined MAIT TCRs, while TRAV10 paired with TRAJ18 defined iNKT TCRs. VDJdb, accessed on 1 November 2021, was searched for TCRs annotated for CMV, EBV and SARS-CoV-2, and TCRs annotated for more than one antigen were excluded. Using fastp trimming at Q25 and MiXCR clonotype assembly, TCRdb reanalyzed the public sequencing data and kept in-frame beta chains. Every CDR3 protein is listed once, alongside the most common genes and DNA of its rows. The V and J calls, along with clone size, are taken from TCRdb and not from the paper's own processing. Within this sample are fewer than 50,000 distinct CDR3 sequences, with 12% of them counted one time only. The ten largest make up roughly 16% of the sample.

This TCR derives from an adult who was a healthcare worker with PCR-confirmed SARS-CoV-2 infection or an uninfected control (not recorded which). The sequenced material came from whole blood. The sequence joins TRBV3-1 to TRBJ2-1, with TRBD2 identical over 8 junction bases. The bases read TGTGCCAGCAGCCCCGGAGGGGTAGCGGGATTTGAGCAGTTCTTC. The resulting protein is CASSPGGVAGFEQFF.